The TCR beta chain under discussion was sequenced for a study of beta chain features in type 1 diabetes. Study conclusions and caveats: It was not settled here whether HLA type affects TCRB rearrangement. Researchers cautioned that cDNA sequencing could over-represent cells with high TCR expression.

The CDR3 loop spans 14 amino acids. In germline, CDR1 is SGHRS, CDR2 YFSETQ. The V end lost 0 bases, the J end lost 5 bases, and 11 bases lay between the germline ends. Sorting that relied on CD45RO/CCR7/CD25/CD127/CD95/CD27 yielded CD4+ naive, central memory, regulatory and stem cell-like memory cells. Of note for this clone: Its matching antigen is unknown.

Expressed TCRB transcripts were sequenced because the entire RNA isolate underwent reverse transcription. Read counts averaged approximately 3.5 million for samples of naive, central memory and regulatory T cells. Sequencing was performed with immunoSEQ multiplex PCR; in TCRdb, only in-frame clones are kept and a portion is missing. The table records roughly 610,000 clones, about 14% of them present only once. The sequenced material came from naive CD4+ T cells from blood. This clonotype originated in a man aged 18 to 30 in good health. The gene calls are TRBV5-1 and TRBJ2-5, with D perhaps TRBD1 (5 bases). The CDR3 spells CASSLGRGGETQYF. The DNA of the CDR3 is TGCGCCAGCAGCTTGGGTAGGGGTGGCGAGACCCAGTACTTC.